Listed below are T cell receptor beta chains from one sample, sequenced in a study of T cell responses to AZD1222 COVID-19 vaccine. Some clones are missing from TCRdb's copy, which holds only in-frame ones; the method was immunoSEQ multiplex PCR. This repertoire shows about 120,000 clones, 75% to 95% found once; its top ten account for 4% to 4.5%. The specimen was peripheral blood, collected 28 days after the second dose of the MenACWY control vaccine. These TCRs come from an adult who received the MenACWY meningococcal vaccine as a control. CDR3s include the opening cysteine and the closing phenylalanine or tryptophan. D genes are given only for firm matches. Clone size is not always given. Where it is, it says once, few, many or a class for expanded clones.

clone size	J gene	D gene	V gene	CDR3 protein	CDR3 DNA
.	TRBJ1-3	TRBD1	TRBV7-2	CASSFTGTGGFGNTIYF	TGTGCCAGCAGCTTCACCGGGACAGGGGGCTTTGGAAACACCATATATTTT
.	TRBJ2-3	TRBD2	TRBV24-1	CATSDHPPSGRSDTQYF	TGTGCCACCAGTGACCACCCCCCTAGCGGGAGATCAGATACGCAGTATTTT
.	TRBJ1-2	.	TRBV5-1	CASSFGTNGYTF	TGCGCCAGCAGCTTCGGGACTAATGGCTACACCTTC
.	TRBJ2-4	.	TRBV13	CASSTGNYRAVKNIQYF	TGTGCCAGCAGCACGGGAAATTACAGGGCGGTAAAAAACATTCAGTACTTC
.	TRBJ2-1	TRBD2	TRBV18	CASSRTSGSYNEQFF	TGTGCCAGCTCACGGACTAGCGGCTCCTACAATGAGCAGTTCTTC
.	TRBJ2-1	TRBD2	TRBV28	CASSLAGENYNEQFF	TGTGCCAGCAGTTTAGCGGGGGAGAACTACAATGAGCAGTTCTTC
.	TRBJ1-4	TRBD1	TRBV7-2	CASSLRQGTNEKLFF	TGTGCCAGCAGCTTGAGACAGGGAACTAATGAAAAACTGTTTTTT
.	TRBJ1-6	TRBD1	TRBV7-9	CASSRDSSYNSPLHF	TGTGCCAGCAGCCGGGACAGCTCCTATAATTCACCCCTCCACTTT
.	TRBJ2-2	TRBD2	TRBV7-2	CASSIAGVNTGELFF	TGTGCCAGCAGCATAGCGGGGGTGAACACCGGGGAGCTGTTTTTT
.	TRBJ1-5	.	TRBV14	CASSPGGGSSNQPQHF	TGTGCCAGCAGCCCCGGTGGCGGATCAAGCAATCAGCCCCAGCATTTT
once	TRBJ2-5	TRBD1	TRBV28	CASSLLGQGVGETQYF	TGTGCCAGCAGTTTACTCGGACAGGGGGTCGGCGAGACCCAGTACTTC
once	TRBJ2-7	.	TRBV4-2	CASSPPAGSDEQYF	TGTGCCAGCAGCCCCCCGGCCGGGTCTGACGAGCAGTACTTC
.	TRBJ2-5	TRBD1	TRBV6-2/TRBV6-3	CASSRQGQTQYF	TGTGCCAGCAGTCGACAGGGGCAGACCCAGTACTTC
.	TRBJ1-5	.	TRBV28	CATDPGRPQRGNQPQHF	TGTGCCACGGATCCGGGACGACCACAGAGGGGCAATCAGCCCCAGCATTTT
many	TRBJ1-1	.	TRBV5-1	CASSLAGDEAFF	TGCGCCAGCAGCTTGGCGGGGGATGAAGCTTTCTTT
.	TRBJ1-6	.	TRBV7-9	CASSTTGLDSPLHF	TGTGCCAGCAGCACAACAGGGTTGGATTCACCCCTCCACTTT
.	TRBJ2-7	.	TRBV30	CAWSRTKGYEQYF	TGTGCCTGGAGTCGGACAAAAGGCTACGAGCAGTACTTC
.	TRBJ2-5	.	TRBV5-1	CASSYREGGKGETQYF	TGCGCCAGCAGCTACAGGGAAGGGGGAAAGGGGGAGACCCAGTACTTC
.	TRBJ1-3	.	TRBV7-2	CASSSSVNSGNTIYF	TGTGCCAGCAGCTCCTCAGTTAACTCTGGAAACACCATATATTTT
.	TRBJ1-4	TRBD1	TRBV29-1	CSTTGGEGKLFF	TGCAGCACCACAGGGGGAGAAGGAAAACTGTTTTTT
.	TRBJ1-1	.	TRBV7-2	CASSSPTGRYTEAFF	TGTGCCAGCAGCTCCCCAACAGGCAGGTACACTGAAGCTTTCTTT
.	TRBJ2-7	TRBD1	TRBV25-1	CASSEWSGGLSEQYF	TGTGCCAGCAGTGAATGGTCAGGGGGCCTTTCCGAGCAGTACTTC
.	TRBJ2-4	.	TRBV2	CASSESQDKNIQYF	TGTGCCAGCAGTGAAAGTCAAGACAAAAACATTCAGTACTTC
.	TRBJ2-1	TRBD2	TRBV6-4	CASSVAGGYDEQFF	TGTGCCAGCAGTGTAGCGGGGGGCTACGACGAGCAGTTCTTC
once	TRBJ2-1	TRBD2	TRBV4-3	CASSHGSGGRNEQFF	TGCGCCAGCAGCCATGGGAGCGGGGGGCGCAATGAGCAGTTCTTC
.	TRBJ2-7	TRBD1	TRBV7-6	CASSTKTGVEQYF	TGTGCCAGCAGCACAAAGACAGGGGTCGAGCAGTACTTC
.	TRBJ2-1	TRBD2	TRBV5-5	CASSWGLAGNLYNEQFF	TGTGCCAGCAGCTGGGGACTAGCGGGAAACCTTTACAATGAGCAGTTCTTC
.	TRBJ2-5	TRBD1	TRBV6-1	CASREDRGKEETQYF	TGTGCCAGCAGGGAAGACAGGGGGAAAGAAGAGACCCAGTACTTC
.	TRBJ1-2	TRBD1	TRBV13	CASSLGRTGGRLYGYTF	TGTGCCAGCAGCTTAGGCCGAACAGGGGGAAGACTCTATGGCTACACCTTC
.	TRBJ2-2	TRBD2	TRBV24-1	CATSDPGLAGGNTGELFF	TGTGCCACCAGTGATCCGGGACTAGCGGGAGGAAACACCGGGGAGCTGTTTTTT
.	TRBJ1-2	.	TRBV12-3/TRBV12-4	CASSPSPGGYTF	TGTGCCAGCAGCCCCTCGCCCGGTGGCTACACCTTC
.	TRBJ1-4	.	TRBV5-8	CASSLGQGVVRVEKLFF	TGTGCCAGCAGCTTGGGTCAGGGAGTAGTCCGCGTCGAAAAACTGTTTTTT
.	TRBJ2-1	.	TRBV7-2	CASSPPGWGYNEQFF	TGTGCCAGCAGCCCCCCAGGGTGGGGCTACAATGAGCAGTTCTTC
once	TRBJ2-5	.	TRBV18	CASSPSGVGPQETQYF	TGTGCCAGCTCACCATCCGGCGTCGGGCCACAAGAGACCCAGTACTTC
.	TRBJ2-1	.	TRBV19	CASSASLYNEQFF	TGTGCCAGTAGTGCTAGCCTCTACAATGAGCAGTTCTTC
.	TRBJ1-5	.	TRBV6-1	CASSEFGGSNQPQHF	TGTGCCAGCAGTGAATTTGGGGGGAGCAATCAGCCCCAGCATTTT
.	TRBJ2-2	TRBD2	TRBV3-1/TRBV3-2	CASSQGLAGGPRRLQGAGELFF	TGTGCCAGCAGCCAAGGACTAGCGGGGGGCCCCCGCCGTCTACAGGGGGCCGGGGAGCTGTTTTTT
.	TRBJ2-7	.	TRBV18	CASSPTGSYEQYF	TGTGCCAGCTCACCAACAGGAAGCTACGAGCAGTACTTC
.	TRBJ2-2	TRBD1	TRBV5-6	CASSLRRTGKNTGELFF	TGTGCCAGCAGCTTACGTCGGACAGGGAAGAACACCGGGGAGCTGTTTTTT
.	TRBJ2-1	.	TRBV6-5	CATRVGGSSYNEQFF	TGTGCGACGCGTGTCGGGGGTAGCTCCTACAATGAGCAGTTCTTC
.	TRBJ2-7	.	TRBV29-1	CSVEEGSSYEQYF	TGCAGCGTTGAAGAGGGGAGCTCCTACGAGCAGTACTTC
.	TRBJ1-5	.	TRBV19	CASSIDPELPQHF	TGTGCCAGTAGTATAGACCCCGAGTTGCCCCAGCATTTT
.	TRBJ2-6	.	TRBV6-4	CASSDREVGANVLTF	TGTGCCAGCAGTGACAGGGAGGTTGGGGCCAACGTCCTGACTTTC
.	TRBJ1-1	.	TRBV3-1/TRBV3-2	CASSHTANTEAFF	TGTGCCAGCAGCCATACAGCGAACACTGAAGCTTTCTTT
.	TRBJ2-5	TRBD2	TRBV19	CASSPQGLAVTSQETQYF	TGTGCCAGTAGTCCCCAGGGACTAGCGGTTACCTCTCAAGAGACCCAGTACTTC
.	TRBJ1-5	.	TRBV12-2	CASRRQGSQPQHF	TGTGCAAGTCGCCGACAGGGGAGTCAGCCCCAGCATTTT
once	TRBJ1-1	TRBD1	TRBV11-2	CASSLGPSRGLTEAFF	TGTGCCAGCAGCTTAGGCCCCAGCAGGGGGCTAACTGAAGCTTTCTTT
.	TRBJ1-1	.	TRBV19	CASSKPASMNTEAFF	TGTGCCAGTAGTAAGCCAGCTTCTATGAACACTGAAGCTTTCTTT
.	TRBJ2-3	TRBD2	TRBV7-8	CASRTGGLAGKGPDTQYF	TGTGCCAGCAGAACAGGGGGACTAGCGGGAAAGGGCCCAGATACGCAGTATTTT